Below are 9 T cell receptor beta chains sequenced from a single sample in a study of blood T cell repertoires in COVID-19. Assay: immunoSEQ multiplex PCR; the TCRdb copy retains only in-frame clones and omits some. Among nearly 350,000 clones listed, about 88% were seen once. The source material was peripheral blood. The receptor set was obtained from a woman in her 70s with COVID-19, enrolled during active disease.

The chain is built from TRBV7-2 and TRBJ1-2; 7 positions match TRBD1. The CDR3 is made up of 14 amino acids. V trimming: 2 bases; J trimming: 4 bases; junction bases outside the gene matches: 4. Germline V gene lookup returns CDR1 SGHTA and CDR2 FQGNSA. CDR3 coding DNA: TGTGCCAGCAGCTTAAAGGGGGCGTCCTATGGCTACACCTTC. Its translation: CASSLKGASYGYTF.

The chain recombines TRBV14 with TRBJ1-2; 11 bases align to TRBD1. The germline V gene encodes CDR1 SGHDN and CDR2 FVKESK. The CDR3 is 15 amino acids. With V trimmed by 6 bases and J by 7 bases, 10 bases remained unmatched. The DNA for the CDR3 is TGTGCCAGCAGTAAAACAGGACAGGGGGCAGGTGGCTACACCTTC. This codes for CASSKTGQGAGGYTF.

V gene TRBV28 combines with J gene TRBJ1-1, with D hard to call. Between the trimmed V and J ends, which lost 9 bases and 1 base, there was a span of 15 bases. The length of the CDR3 is 14 residues. Germline CDR1 and CDR2: MDHEN and SYDVKM. The CDR3 spells CASAYSGSNTEAFF. The CDR3 nucleotides are TGTGCCAGTGCGTATTCGGGGTCGAACACTGAAGCTTTCTTT.

This sequence joins TRBV3-1 (or the pseudogene TRBV3-2) and TRBJ1-6; D remains unclear. Germline V lookup: CDR1 LGHDT, CDR2 YNNKEL (reference sequence). This CDR3 contains 13 residues. Trimming shortened V by 5 bases and J by 11 bases, and 13 bases separated the two germline ends. The CDR3 bases are TGTGCCAGCAGCGAGAGGGATTCGGCACCCCTCCACTTT. It translates to CASSERDSAPLHF.

A few counts support this clone. CDR3 nucleotide sequence: TGCAGTGCTAGTTCGACGGGAGGGGGGGCTTTCTTT. Translated: CSASSTGGGAFF. The chain couples TRBV20-1 to TRBJ1-1, with D possibly being TRBD1 (6 bases). Germline CDR1 and CDR2: DFQATT and SNEGSKA (reference sequence). The CDR3 totals 12 residues. V was trimmed by 3 bases and J by 11 bases, leaving 16 bases between them.

This chain uses TRBV27 with TRBJ2-7, with 8 nucleotides matching TRBD1. Germline V gene lookup returns CDR1 MNHEY and CDR2 SMNVEV (reference sequence). The CDR3 has 14 amino acids. The V and J ends lost 6 bases and 1 base, in that order; junction bases with no gene match: 5. The CDR3 DNA sequence: TGTGCCAGCAGCTTTAGACAGGGGTCCTACGAGCAGTACTTC. Protein: CASSFRQGSYEQYF.

This chain links TRBV18 with TRBJ2-2; D is perhaps TRBD2 (6 bases). The germline V gene encodes CDR1 KGHSH and CDR2 LQKENI. The CDR3 is made up of 16 amino acids. Between the trimmed V and J ends, which lost 8 bases and 4 bases, there was a span of 20 bases. The CDR3 DNA sequence: TGTGCCAGCGGCCACTCCGACTCGGGGGTCACCGGGGAGCTGTTTTTT. This encodes CASGHSDSGVTGELFF.

V usage is TRBV29-1 and J usage is TRBJ1-2; D not certain. CDR1 is SQVTM, CDR2 ANQGSEA, per germline. This CDR3 has 15 residues. The V gene lost 1 base and the J gene lost 6 bases, with 18 bases spanning the gap. The DNA of the CDR3 is TGCAGCGTTGAAGGTCAGTCAGCGGCAGAGGATGGCTACACCTTC. Its translation is CSVEGQSAAEDGYTF.

This chain joins TRBV15 and TRBJ2-1; 11 nucleotides align to TRBD2. The trim removed 1 base at V and 7 bases at J, leaving 6 bases unmatched. CDR1 LNHNV and CDR2 YYDKDF come from the germline V gene (reference sequence). CDR3 length: 16 residues. The CDR3 sequence is CATSRGGSGGANEQFF. In nucleotides, the CDR3 is TGTGCCACCAGCAGAGGGGGTAGCGGGGGGGCAAATGAGCAGTTCTTC.